The following is a T cell receptor (beta chain) sequence with its context. Source study methods: Reference gene primer amplification gave nucleated cell count estimates. Repertoires were generated with immunoSEQ multiplex PCR, while TCRdb's copy carries only in-frame clones and drops some. V and J calls plus clone size are reproduced from that table; the DNA served to infer D and trimming. The sample contains fewer than 80,000 clones, around 88% of which appear only once. This sample is part of a study of blood T cell repertoires in COVID-19. Study summary: The origin of the acute and convalescent COVID-19 samples was the United States, Italy and Spain. Sample material is recorded as cDNA or gDNA derived from T cells, B-cell-depleted T cells, or PBMCs.

This clonotype was obtained from a man younger than 45 with acute or convalescent COVID-19. The source material was peripheral blood.

CDR3 DNA sequence: TGTGCCAGCAGCAAATGGGGAGGGCAAGTCGAGCAGTACTTC. Its translation: CASSKWGGQVEQYF. V is TRBV21-1 and J is TRBJ2-7; TRBD2, the table's D call, was not compared with the DNA. TRBV21-1 is a pseudogene. The CDR3 loop spans 14 amino acids.